Below are 16 T cell receptor beta chains sequenced from a single sample in a study of T-cell reconstitution after alpha-beta-depleted transplantation in children. Library preparation (for TCRbeta) was performed with unique molecular identifiers. Via MiXCR, TCRdb re-called the PCR reads, giving one row per CDR3 protein. This repertoire shows a few hundred thousand distinct CDR3 sequences, roughly a quarter found once; its top ten account for about 2.6%. The starting material was PBMCs, obtained before TCRalphabeta/CD19-depleted stem cell transplant. The receptors stem from a girl aged 2 to 10 with Fanconi anemia, due to receive a stem cell transplant.

This clonotype was observed a few times. The chain joins TRBV20-1 to TRBJ2-2; tentative D call: TRBD2 (5 bases). The CDR3 has 17 amino acids. Trimming left V 2 bases short and J 0 bases short, with 16 bases between. Germline V gives CDR1 DFQATT, CDR2 SNEGSKA (reference sequence). The CDR3 DNA follows: TGCAGTGCTAGAATCCCCTCGGCCGGGACGAACACCGGGGAGCTGTTTTTT. Amino acid sequence: CSARIPSAGTNTGELFF.

This clonotype was seen a handful of times. The rearrangement uses TRBV20-1 and TRBJ2-5; D might be TRBD1 or TRBD2, each matching 7 bases. The CDR3 extends over 12 amino acids. The V end was cut by 7 bases, the J end by 5 bases, with 14 bases between. The V gene's germline CDR1 is DFQATT and CDR2 SNEGSKA (reference sequence). The CDR3: CSGGGGQETQYF. The CDR3 DNA is TGCAGTGGGGGCGGGGGACAGGAGACCCAGTACTTC.

J is TRBJ2-3 and V is TRBV11-1; 8 bases agree with TRBD2. CDR1 SGHAT and CDR2 FQDESV come from the germline V gene (reference sequence). Trimming at V came to 5 bases and at J to 3 bases, leaving 16 bases not matched to a gene. The CDR3 consists of 18 residues. The chain's CDR3 is CASSGRGGTRDSTDTQYF. The CDR3, as DNA: TGTGCCAGCAGCGGGCGAGGGGGGACTAGAGACTCTACAGATACGCAGTATTTT.

This clonotype was seen only a few times. The chain carries TRBV18 and TRBJ2-1; TRBD1 matches at 10 bases. V trimming: 6 bases; J trimming: 9 bases; junction bases outside the gene matches: 8. The CDR3 runs to 14 residues. Per germline, CDR1 KGHSH and CDR2 LQKENI. CDR3 sequence: CASSRDRGRGEQFF. CDR3 DNA sequence: TGTGCCAGCTCCCGGGACAGGGGACGAGGTGAGCAGTTCTTC.

At least ten counts were recorded for this clonotype. This chain links TRBV12-3 or TRBV12-4 with TRBJ2-1; 7 bases match TRBD1. V dropped 7 bases and J dropped 0; count of bases not matched to a gene: 6. This CDR3 has 15 amino acids. This CDR3 is CASTPTGPSYNEQFF. In DNA form, the CDR3 reads TGTGCCAGCACGCCGACAGGGCCCTCCTACAATGAGCAGTTCTTC.

This clonotype was seen a handful of times. The chain is built from TRBV20-1 and TRBJ2-5, with TRBD2 matching over 7 bases. CDR3 length: 17 amino acids. CDR1 and CDR2 from the germline V gene are DFQATT and SNEGSKA (reference sequence). The J segment lost 1 base and the V segment lost 6 bases, leaving 17 bases of the junction unmatched. The CDR3 loop reads CSAAGLELWWGQETQYF. The CDR3 coding sequence is TGCAGTGCCGCCGGACTAGAGTTGTGGTGGGGCCAAGAGACCCAGTACTTC.

The rearrangement joins TRBV20-1 to TRBJ2-7; D is unresolved. Germline V gene sequence: CDR1 DFQATT, CDR2 SNEGSKA (reference sequence). This CDR3 spans 15 amino acids. V was pared by 1 base and J by 3 bases, with 16 bases between. CDR3 bases: TGCAGTGCTAGAGGAGGTATTGGGCTTTTCTACGAGCAGTACTTC. It is translated as CSARGGIGLFYEQYF.

V and J are TRBV6-5 and TRBJ2-3, with D perhaps being TRBD1 or TRBD2 (6 bases each). Germline values: CDR1 MNHEY, CDR2 SVGAGI. The germline V and J ends were trimmed by 0 bases and 4 bases, with 8 bases remaining between them. The CDR3 consists of 14 residues. This CDR3 is CASSYSRGADTQYF. CDR3 nucleotides: TGTGCCAGCAGTTACTCGAGGGGGGCAGATACGCAGTATTTT.

In DNA form, the CDR3 reads TGTGCCAGCAGCTTAGTTGGACTAGCGGGGGGCACAGATACGCAGTATTTT. This sequence encodes CASSLVGLAGGTDTQYF. V is TRBV7-2 and J is TRBJ2-3, with 13 bases identical to TRBD2. There are 17 residues in the CDR3. Germline CDR1 is SGHTA and CDR2 is FQGNSA. The junction had 2 bases not matched to a gene; V was cut back by 1 base and J by 1 base.

The table lists this clonotype with a few counts. The V and J genes are TRBV29-1 and TRBJ2-3; TRBD2 is a possible D gene (5 bases). The germline V and J ends were trimmed by 0 bases and 0 bases, with 10 bases remaining between them. Germline lookup yields CDR1 SQVTM and CDR2 ANQGSEA. The CDR3 is made up of 15 amino acids. The CDR3 nucleotides read TGCAGCGTTGAAGAGAGACTACACAGCACAGATACGCAGTATTTT. It codes for CSVEERLHSTDTQYF.

The chain has TRBV29-1 and TRBJ1-2; tentatively, D is TRBD1 (5 bases). The CDR3 length is 10 residues. CDR1 and CDR2 from the germline V gene are SQVTM and ANQGSEA. V shed 5 bases and J shed 4 bases, with 5 bases lying between them. The DNA for the CDR3 is TGCAGCGTTCAGGGCTATGGCTACACCTTC. As protein: CSVQGYGYTF.

The sample holds many counts of this clonotype. The J gene is TRBJ2-5, the V gene TRBV15, with 8 positions matching TRBD1. The CDR3 totals 16 residues. With V trimmed by 1 base and J by 4 bases, 8 bases remained unmatched. The germline V gene encodes CDR1 LNHNV and CDR2 YYDKDF (reference sequence). CDR3 loop: CATSRALRGRLETQYF. DNA of the CDR3: TGTGCCACCAGCAGAGCGCTCAGGGGGCGCTTAGAGACCCAGTACTTC.

The V and J genes are TRBV13 and TRBJ2-3; a possible D gene is TRBD2 (6 bases). Germline V lookup: CDR1 PRHDT, CDR2 FYEKMQ (reference sequence). V lost 0 bases, J lost 2 bases, and 12 bases lay in between. CDR3 length: 16 residues. CDR3 DNA: TGTGCCAGCAGCTTAGGCGGGAGAGCTGTCACAGATACGCAGTATTTT. It specifies CASSLGGRAVTDTQYF. The full variable domain, in which reference TRBV13 and TRBJ2-3 provide the parts outside the CDR3, is AAGVIQSPRHLIKEKRETATLKCYPIPRHDTVYWYQQGPGQDPQFLISFYEKMQSDKGSIPDRFSAQQFSDYHSELNMSSLELGDSALYFCASSLGGRAVTDTQYFGPGTRLTVL.

This clonotype has a count of ten or more. This sequence joins TRBV20-1 and TRBJ2-3; possibly TRBD1 or TRBD2 for D (5 bases each). This CDR3 has 16 residues. Germline V gene lookup returns CDR1 DFQATT and CDR2 SNEGSKA (reference sequence). V was trimmed by 1 base and J by 1 base, leaving 15 bases between them. The CDR3 loop reads CSARGRSGAGTDTQYF. Here the CDR3 DNA reads TGCAGTGCTAGAGGCCGGTCCGGGGCTGGCACAGATACGCAGTATTTT.

The chain is built from TRBV6-1 and TRBJ2-1; 9 bases are shared with TRBD2. This CDR3 contains 16 residues. V gave up 3 bases and J gave up 8 bases; unmatched junction bases: 11. CDR1 MNHNS and CDR2 SASEGT come from the germline V gene. The CDR3 is CASSDEVAGEFDEQFF. CDR3 DNA: TGTGCCAGCAGTGACGAGGTAGCGGGAGAATTCGATGAGCAGTTCTTC.

This clonotype was seen a few times. The chain recombines TRBV7-9 with TRBJ2-5; no definite D call. This CDR3 has 11 residues. The V end lost 5 bases, the J end lost 3 bases, and 4 bases lay between the germline ends. Looked up from germline, CDR1 is SEHNR and CDR2 is FQNEAQ (reference sequence). The CDR3 sequence: CASSAKETQYF. The CDR3 bases are TGTGCCAGCAGCGCAAAAGAGACCCAGTACTTC. The complete variable domain, with remaining parts taken from reference TRBV7-9 and TRBJ2-5, reads DTGVSQNPRHKITKRGQNVTFRCDPISEHNRLYWYRQTLGQGPEFLTYFQNEAQLEKSRLLSDRFSAERPKGSFSTLEIQRTEQGDSAMYLCASSAKETQYFGPGTRLLVL.